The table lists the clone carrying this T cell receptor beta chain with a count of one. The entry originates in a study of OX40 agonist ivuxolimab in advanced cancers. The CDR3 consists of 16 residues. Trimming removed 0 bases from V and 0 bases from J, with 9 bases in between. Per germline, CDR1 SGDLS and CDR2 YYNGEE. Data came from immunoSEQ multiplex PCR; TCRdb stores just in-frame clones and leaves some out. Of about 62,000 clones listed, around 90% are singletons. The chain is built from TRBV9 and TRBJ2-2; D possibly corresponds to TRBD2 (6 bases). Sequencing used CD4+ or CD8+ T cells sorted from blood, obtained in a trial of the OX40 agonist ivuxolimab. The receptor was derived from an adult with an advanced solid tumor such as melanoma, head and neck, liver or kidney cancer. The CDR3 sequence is CASSVGRDPNTGELFF. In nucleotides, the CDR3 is TGTGCCAGCAGCGTAGGGCGGGATCCGAACACCGGGGAGCTGTTTTTT. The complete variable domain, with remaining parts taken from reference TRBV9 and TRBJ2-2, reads DSGVTQTPKHLITATGQRVTLRCSPRSGDLSVYWYQQSLDQGLQFLIQYYNGEERAKGNILERFSAQQFPDLHSELNLSSLELGDSALYFCASSVGRDPNTGELFFGEGSRLTVL.